The 3 T cell receptor beta chains reported below all come from one sample, sequenced in a study of cytotoxic CD8 clonotypes in ibrutinib-treated CLL. Data came from immunoSEQ multiplex PCR; TCRdb stores just in-frame clones and leaves some out. The data contain about 50,000 clones, roughly 83% of them singletons. The sequencing used PBMCs, collected after 24 months of ibrutinib treatment. These TCRs come from a human donor with chronic lymphocytic leukemia.

The chain has TRBV5-1 and TRBJ1-3; 9 bases align to TRBD1. V shed 4 bases, J shed 0 bases, and the junction held 14 bases outside the gene matches. This CDR3 contains 19 residues. The germline V gene encodes CDR1 SGHRS and CDR2 YFSETQ. The CDR3 nucleotides are TGCGCCAGCAGCCCCGAGGGGACAGGGAACCGATACTCTGGAAACACCATATATTTT. Encoded protein: CASSPEGTGNRYSGNTIYF.

The chain has TRBV6-5 and TRBJ2-1; 7 bases agree with TRBD1. V trimming: 6 bases; J trimming: 7 bases; junction bases outside the gene matches: 6. In germline, CDR1 is MNHEY, CDR2 SVGAGI. The CDR3 consists of 13 residues. The CDR3 coding sequence is TGTGCCAGCAGGAGGACAGGAATAAATGAGCAGTTCTTC. Translated, it gives CASRRTGINEQFF.

The chain carries TRBV6-5 and TRBJ2-1; D possibly corresponds to TRBD2 (5 bases). V was clipped by 11 bases and J by 3 bases, with 17 bases between them. The CDR3 spans 14 residues. Per the germline V gene, CDR1 is MNHEY and CDR2 is SVGAGI. CDR3 sequence (DNA): TGTGCCGCTCGGATGGGAGCGAACTACAATGAGCAGTTCTTC. It encodes CAARMGANYNEQFF.